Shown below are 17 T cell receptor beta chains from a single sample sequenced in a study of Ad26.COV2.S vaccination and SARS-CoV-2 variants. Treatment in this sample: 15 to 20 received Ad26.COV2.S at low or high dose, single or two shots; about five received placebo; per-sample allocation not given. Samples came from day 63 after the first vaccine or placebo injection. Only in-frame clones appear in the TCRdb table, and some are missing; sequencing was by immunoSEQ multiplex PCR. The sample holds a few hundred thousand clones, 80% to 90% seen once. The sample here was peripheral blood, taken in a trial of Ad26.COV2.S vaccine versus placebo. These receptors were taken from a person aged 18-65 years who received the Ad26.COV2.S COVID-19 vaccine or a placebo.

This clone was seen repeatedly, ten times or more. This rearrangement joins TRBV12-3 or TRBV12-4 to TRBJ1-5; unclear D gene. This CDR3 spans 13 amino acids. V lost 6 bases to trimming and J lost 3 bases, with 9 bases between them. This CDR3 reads CASSDGYNQPQHF. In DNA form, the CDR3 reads TGTGCCAGCAGCGACGGATACAATCAGCCCCAGCATTTT.

The CDR3 DNA reads TGTGCCAGCAGAAGGGGACCCCCCGATGGTGAAGCTTTCTTT. This gives the protein CASRRGPPDGEAFF. This sequence joins TRBV2 and TRBJ1-1; weak D call: TRBD1 (5 bases). Germline V gene sequence: CDR1 SNHLY, CDR2 FYNNEI. The CDR3 has 14 residues. Trimming stripped 6 bases from V and 7 bases from J, with 18 bases between.

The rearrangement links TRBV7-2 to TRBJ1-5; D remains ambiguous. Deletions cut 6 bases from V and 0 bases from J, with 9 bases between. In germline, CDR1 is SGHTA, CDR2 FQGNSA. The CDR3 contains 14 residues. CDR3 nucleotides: TGTGCCAGCAGTCGGGAATATAGCAATCAGCCCCAGCATTTT. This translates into CASSREYSNQPQHF.

Written as DNA, the CDR3 is TGTGCCAGCAGTGGAACGACAGGGCCCTATAATTCACCCCTCCACTTT. Translation: CASSGTTGPYNSPLHF. The chain couples TRBV6-2 or TRBV6-3 to TRBJ1-6; 7 positions agree with TRBD1. Germline V gene sequence: CDR1 MNHEY, CDR2 SVGEGT. V lost 5 bases and J lost 2; bases outside the gene matches: 6. The CDR3 sequence is 16 residues long.

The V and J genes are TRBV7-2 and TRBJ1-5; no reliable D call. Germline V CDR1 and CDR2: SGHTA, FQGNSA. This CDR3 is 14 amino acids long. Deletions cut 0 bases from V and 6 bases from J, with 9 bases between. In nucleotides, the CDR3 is TGTGCCAGCAGCTTAGCGCGAGGCACTCAGCCCCAGCATTTT. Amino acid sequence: CASSLARGTQPQHF. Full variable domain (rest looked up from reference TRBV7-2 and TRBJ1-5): GAGVSQSPSNKVTEKGKDVELRCDPISGHTALYWYRQSLGQGLEFLIYFQGNSAPDKSGLPSDRFSAERTGGSVSTLTIQRTQQEDSAVYLCASSLARGTQPQHFGDGTRLSIL.

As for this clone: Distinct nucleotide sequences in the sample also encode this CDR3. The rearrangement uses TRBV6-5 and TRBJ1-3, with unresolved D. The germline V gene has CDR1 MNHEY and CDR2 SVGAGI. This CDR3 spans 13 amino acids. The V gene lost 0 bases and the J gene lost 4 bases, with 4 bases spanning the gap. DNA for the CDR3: TGTGCCAGCAGTTACTCGACGGGAAACACCATATATTTT. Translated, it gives CASSYSTGNTIYF.

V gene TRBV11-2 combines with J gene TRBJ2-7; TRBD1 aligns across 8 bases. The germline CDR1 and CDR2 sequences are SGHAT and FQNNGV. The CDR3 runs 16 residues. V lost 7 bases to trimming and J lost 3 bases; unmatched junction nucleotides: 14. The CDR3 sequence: CASTGNGQGPNYEQYF. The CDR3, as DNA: TGTGCCAGCACCGGAAACGGACAGGGTCCGAACTACGAGCAGTACTTC.

This CDR3 reads CASSPALYSGNTIYF. CDR3 nucleotides: TGTGCCAGCTCACCTGCGCTATACTCTGGAAACACCATATATTTT. The rearrangement links TRBV18 to TRBJ1-3; D is unclear. V dropped 3 bases and J dropped 0 bases, with 9 bases sitting between them. Germline V gene data show CDR1 as KGHSH and CDR2 as LQKENI. CDR3 length equals 15 residues. Full variable domain (remainder filled in from reference TRBV18 and TRBJ1-3): NAGVMQNPRHLVRRRGQEARLRCSPMKGHSHVYWYRQLPEEGLKFMVYLQKENIIDESGMPKERFSAEFPKEGPSILRIQQVVRGDSAAYFCASSPALYSGNTIYFGEGSWLTVV.

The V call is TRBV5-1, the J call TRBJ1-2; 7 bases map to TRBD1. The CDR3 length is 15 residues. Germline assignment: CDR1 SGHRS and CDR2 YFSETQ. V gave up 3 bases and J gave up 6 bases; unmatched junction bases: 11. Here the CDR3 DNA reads TGCGCCAGCAGCTCGGAGACAGGGATCAGGAATGGCTACACCTTC. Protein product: CASSSETGIRNGYTF.

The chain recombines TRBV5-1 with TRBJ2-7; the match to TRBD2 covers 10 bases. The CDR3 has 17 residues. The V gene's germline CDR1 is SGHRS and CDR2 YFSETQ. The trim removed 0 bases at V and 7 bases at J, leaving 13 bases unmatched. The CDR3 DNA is TGCGCCAGCAGCTTGGAGGGCTTCAGCGGGGGGGCGCGTGAGCAGTACTTC. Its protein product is CASSLEGFSGGAREQYF.

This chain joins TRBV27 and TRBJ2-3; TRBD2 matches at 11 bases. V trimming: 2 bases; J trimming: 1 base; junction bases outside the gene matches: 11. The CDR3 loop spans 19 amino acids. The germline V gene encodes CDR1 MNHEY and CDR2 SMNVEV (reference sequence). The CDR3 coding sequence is TGTGCCAGCAGTTTAATCCTAGCGGGGGGCCCGTGGGGCACAGATACGCAGTATTTT. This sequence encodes CASSLILAGGPWGTDTQYF.

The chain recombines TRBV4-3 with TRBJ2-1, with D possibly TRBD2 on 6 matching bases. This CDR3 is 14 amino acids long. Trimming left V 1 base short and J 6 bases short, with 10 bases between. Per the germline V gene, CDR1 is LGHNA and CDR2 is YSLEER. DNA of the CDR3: TGCGCCAGCAGCCAAGTTGGAGGGAGCAATGAGCAGTTCTTC. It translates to CASSQVGGSNEQFF.

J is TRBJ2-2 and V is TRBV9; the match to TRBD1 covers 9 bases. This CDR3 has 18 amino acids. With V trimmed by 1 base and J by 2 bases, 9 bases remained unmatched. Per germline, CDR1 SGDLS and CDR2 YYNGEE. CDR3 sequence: CASSVSSDRGTNTGELFF. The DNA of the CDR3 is TGTGCCAGCAGCGTATCCTCGGACAGGGGCACTAACACCGGGGAGCTGTTTTTT.

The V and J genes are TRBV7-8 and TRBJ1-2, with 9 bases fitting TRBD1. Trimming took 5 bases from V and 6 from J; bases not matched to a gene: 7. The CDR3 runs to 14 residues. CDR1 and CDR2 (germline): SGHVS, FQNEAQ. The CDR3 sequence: CASSPDRGRDGYTF. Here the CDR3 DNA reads TGTGCCAGCAGCCCAGACAGGGGGAGGGATGGCTACACCTTC.

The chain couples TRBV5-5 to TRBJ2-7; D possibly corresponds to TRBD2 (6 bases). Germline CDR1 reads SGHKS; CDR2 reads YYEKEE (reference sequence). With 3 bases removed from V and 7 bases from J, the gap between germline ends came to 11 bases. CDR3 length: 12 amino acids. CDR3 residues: CASSYFSGEQYF. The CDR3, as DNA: TGTGCCAGCAGCTACTTCAGCGGGGAGCAGTACTTC. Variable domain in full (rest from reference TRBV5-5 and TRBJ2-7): DAGVTQSPTHLIKTRGQQVTLRCSPISGHKSVSWYQQVLGQGPQFIFQYYEKEERGRGNFPDRFSARQFPNYSSELNVNALLLGDSALYLCASSYFSGEQYFGPGTRLTVT.

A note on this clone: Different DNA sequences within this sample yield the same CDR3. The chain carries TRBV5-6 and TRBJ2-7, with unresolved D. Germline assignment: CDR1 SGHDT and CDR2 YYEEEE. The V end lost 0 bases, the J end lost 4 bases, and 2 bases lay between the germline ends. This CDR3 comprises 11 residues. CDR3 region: CASSLAYEQYF. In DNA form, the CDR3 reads TGTGCCAGCAGCTTGGCGTACGAGCAGTACTTC.

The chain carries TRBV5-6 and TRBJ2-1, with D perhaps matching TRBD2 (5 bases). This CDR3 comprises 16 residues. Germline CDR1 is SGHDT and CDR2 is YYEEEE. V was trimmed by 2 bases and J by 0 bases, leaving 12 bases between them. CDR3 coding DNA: TGTGCCAGCAGCTTTTATTTGGGGAGCTCCTACAATGAGCAGTTCTTC. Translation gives CASSFYLGSSYNEQFF.